Below, 3 T cell receptor beta chains from the same sample are listed, as sequenced in a study of molecular identifiers for immune sequencing clone quantification. TCRdb redid the calling of the PCR reads with MiXCR, one entry per CDR3 protein. The sample has more than 550,000 distinct CDR3 sequences; roughly 27% are singletons. The sequencing sample was made of naive CD8+ T cells from blood, with Jurkat cell RNA spiked in. As to subset: FACS-sorted CD8+CD4-CCR7+CD45RA+ naive T cells. These receptors came from a human donor in good health. Some libraries in this study had Jurkat cell RNA spiked in.

This chain links TRBV30 with TRBJ2-3; D is unclear. This CDR3 is 13 amino acids long. From germline, CDR1 is GTSNPN and CDR2 SVGIG (reference sequence). Trimming shortened V by 5 bases and J by 4 bases, and 13 bases separated the two germline ends. In nucleotides, the CDR3 is TGTGCCTGGGATACCGCGAGCGCAGATACGCAGTATTTT. This encodes CAWDTASADTQYF. The whole variable domain, remainder taken from reference TRBV30 and TRBJ2-3, is SQTIHQWPATLVQPVGSPLSLECTVEGTSNPNLYWYRQAAGRGLQLLFYSVGIGQISSEVPQNLSASRPQDRQFILSSKKLLLSDSGFYLCAWDTASADTQYFGPGTRLTVL.

The table lists this clonotype with many counts. V is TRBV12-3 or TRBV12-4 and J is TRBJ2-7, with 16 bases matching TRBD2. V was pared by 5 bases and J by 5 bases, with 0 bases of the junction left unmatched. The CDR3 is 14 amino acids. The chain's CDR3 is CASSGTSGGDEQYF. CDR3 in DNA: TGTGCCAGCAGTGGGACTAGCGGGGGGGACGAGCAGTACTTC.

This clonotype was picked up a small number of times. A much larger clone differs from this one at a single base, so this may be a read error. V and J are TRBV6-5 and TRBJ1-1; no reliable D call. The germline CDR1 and CDR2 sequences are MNHEY and SVGAGI. CDR3 size: 13 residues. In nucleotides, the CDR3 is TGTGGCAGCAGTTATAGCGTGAACACTGAAGCTTTCTTT. Its translation is CGSSYSVNTEAFF.